This T cell receptor (beta chain) was identified in a study of cytomegalovirus exposure and HLA in healthy donors. Trimming cost V 6 bases and J 10 bases, with 12 bases left between them. The germline CDR1 and CDR2 sequences are SGHTA and FQGTGA. CDR3 length: 12 amino acids. To note about this clone: Its antigen remains unidentified.

A multiplex PCR was run with 60 Vbeta primers and 13 Jbeta primers. The protocol was immunoSEQ multiplex PCR, while the TCRdb copy is restricted to in-frame clones and leaves out a portion. The sample consists of 150,000 to 200,000 clones, about four fifths of them appearing once. Study-wide points: High sensitivity and specificity were reportedly achieved when the classifier diagnosed cytomegalovirus status. In vitro testing confirmed a few CMV-associated chains as specific for CMV antigens. Later analysis reportedly placed an Asian-associated ancestry cluster below the roughly 600-donor mean in N-insertions.

The rearrangement joins TRBV7-3 to TRBJ1-4, with a tentative D call TRBD1 (5 bases). The source material was PBMCs. The sequence was obtained from a man aged 40-49 years in good health and CMV-seropositive. The DNA of the CDR3 is TGTGCCAGCAGACAGCTAAGGGGAAAACTGTTTTTT. Translated: CASRQLRGKLFF. The full variable domain, completed using reference TRBV7-3 and TRBJ1-4, is GAGVSQTPSNKVTEKGKYVELRCDPISGHTALYWYRQSLGQGPEFLIYFQGTGAADDSGLPNDRFFAVRPEGSVSTLKIQRTERGDSAVYLCASRQLRGKLFFGSGTQLSVL.